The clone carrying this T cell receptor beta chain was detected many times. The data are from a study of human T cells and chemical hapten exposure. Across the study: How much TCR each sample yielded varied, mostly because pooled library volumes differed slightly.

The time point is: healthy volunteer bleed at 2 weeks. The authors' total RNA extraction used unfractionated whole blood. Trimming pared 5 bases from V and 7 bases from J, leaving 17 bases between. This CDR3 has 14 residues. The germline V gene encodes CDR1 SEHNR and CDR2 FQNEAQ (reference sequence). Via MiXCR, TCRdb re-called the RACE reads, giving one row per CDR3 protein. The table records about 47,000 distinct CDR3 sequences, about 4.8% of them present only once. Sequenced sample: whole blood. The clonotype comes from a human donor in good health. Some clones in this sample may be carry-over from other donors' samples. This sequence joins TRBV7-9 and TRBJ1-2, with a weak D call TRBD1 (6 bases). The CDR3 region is CASSQGRGLIGYTF. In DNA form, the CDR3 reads TGTGCCAGCAGCCAGGGGAGAGGCTTGATTGGCTACACCTTC.